This record covers a single T cell receptor beta chain. Antigen unknown. The V and J ends lost 1 base and 4 bases respectively, with 12 bases between them. The CDR3 is 15 residues long. The germline V gene encodes CDR1 MGHRA and CDR2 YSYEKL. This record belongs to a study of long-term antiretroviral therapy in people with HIV. General study points: HIV repertoires showed narrower CDR3 length ranges than controls. Diversity went up after ART and still fell short of transplant donor controls. Clones that expanded before ART (that is, prior to treatment) dominated the repertoire at all time points.

Sequencing relied on immunoSEQ assay v3.0, run at survey level. Generated by immunoSEQ multiplex PCR, the TCRdb table keeps only in-frame clones and is missing some. The sample lists under 45,000 clones; about nine tenths were seen once. The sequenced sample was unsorted PBMCs, obtained 1.2 years after starting antiretroviral therapy. This TCR was recovered from a woman aged 45-59 years with HIV. The V gene is TRBV4-1, the J gene TRBJ2-3, with D maybe TRBD2 (7 bases). CDR3 region: CASSQGGRGADTQYF. CDR3 coding DNA: TGCGCCAGCAGCCAAGGGGGGAGGGGGGCAGATACGCAGTATTTT.